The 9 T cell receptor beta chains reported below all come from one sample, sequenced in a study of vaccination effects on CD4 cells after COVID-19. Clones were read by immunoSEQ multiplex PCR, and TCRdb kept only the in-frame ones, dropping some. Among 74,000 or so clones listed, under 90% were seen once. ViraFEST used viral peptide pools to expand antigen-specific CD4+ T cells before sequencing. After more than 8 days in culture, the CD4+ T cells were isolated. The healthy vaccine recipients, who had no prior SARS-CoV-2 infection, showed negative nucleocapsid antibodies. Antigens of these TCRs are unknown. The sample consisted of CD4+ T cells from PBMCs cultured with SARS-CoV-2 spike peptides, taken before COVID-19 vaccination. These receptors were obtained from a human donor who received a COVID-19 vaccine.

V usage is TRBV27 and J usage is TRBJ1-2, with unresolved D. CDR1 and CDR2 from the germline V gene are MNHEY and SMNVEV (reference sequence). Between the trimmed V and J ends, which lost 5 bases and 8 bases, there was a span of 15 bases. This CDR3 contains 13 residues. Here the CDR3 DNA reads TGTGCCAGCAGTCGGACCGTCTATGGAGGCTACACCTTC. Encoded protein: CASSRTVYGGYTF.

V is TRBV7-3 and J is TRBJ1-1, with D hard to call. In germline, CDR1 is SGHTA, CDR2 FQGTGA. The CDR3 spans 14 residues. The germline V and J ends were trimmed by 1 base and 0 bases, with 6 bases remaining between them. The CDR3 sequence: CASSLIGMNTEAFF. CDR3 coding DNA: TGTGCCAGCAGCTTAATAGGGATGAACACTGAAGCTTTCTTT.

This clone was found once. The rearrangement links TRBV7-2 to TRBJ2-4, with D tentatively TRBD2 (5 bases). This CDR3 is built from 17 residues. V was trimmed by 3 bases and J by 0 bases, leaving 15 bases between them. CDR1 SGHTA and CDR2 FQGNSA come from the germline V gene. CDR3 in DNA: TGTGCCAGCAGCTTTTTTGCATCTAGCTTAGCCAAAAACATTCAGTACTTC. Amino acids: CASSFFASSLAKNIQYF.

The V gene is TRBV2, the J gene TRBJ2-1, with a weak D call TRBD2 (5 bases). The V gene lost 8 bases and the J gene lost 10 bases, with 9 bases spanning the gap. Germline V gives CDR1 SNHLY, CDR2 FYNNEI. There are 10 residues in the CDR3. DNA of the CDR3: TGTGCCAGCTCCGGCGGGGAGCAGTTCTTC. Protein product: CASSGGEQFF. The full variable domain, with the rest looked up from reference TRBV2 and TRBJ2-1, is EPEVTQTPSHQVTQMGQEVILRCVPISNHLYFYWYRQILGQKVEFLVSFYNNEISEKSEIFDDQFSVERPDGSNFTLKIRSTKLEDSAMYFCASSGGEQFFGPGTRLTVL.

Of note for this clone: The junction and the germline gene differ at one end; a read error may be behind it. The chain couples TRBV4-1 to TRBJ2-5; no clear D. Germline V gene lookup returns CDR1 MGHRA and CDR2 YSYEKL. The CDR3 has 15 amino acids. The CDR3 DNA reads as TGCGCCAGCAGCCAAGTATCGCAGGCCCAAAAGACCCAGTACTTC. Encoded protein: CASSQVSQAQKTQYF.

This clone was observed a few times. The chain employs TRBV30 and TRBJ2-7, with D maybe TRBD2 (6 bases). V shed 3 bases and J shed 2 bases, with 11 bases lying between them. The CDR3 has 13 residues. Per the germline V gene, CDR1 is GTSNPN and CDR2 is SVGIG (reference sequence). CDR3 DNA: TGTGCCTGGAGCTTCGGGGGAACCTACGAGCAGTACGTC. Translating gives CAWSFGGTYEQYV.

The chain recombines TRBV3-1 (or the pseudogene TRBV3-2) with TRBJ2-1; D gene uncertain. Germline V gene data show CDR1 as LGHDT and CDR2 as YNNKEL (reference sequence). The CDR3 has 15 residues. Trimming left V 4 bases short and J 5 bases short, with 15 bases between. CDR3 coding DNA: TGTGCCAGCAGCCCGTCACCCGACCGAGACAATGAGCAGTTCTTC. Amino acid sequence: CASSPSPDRDNEQFF.

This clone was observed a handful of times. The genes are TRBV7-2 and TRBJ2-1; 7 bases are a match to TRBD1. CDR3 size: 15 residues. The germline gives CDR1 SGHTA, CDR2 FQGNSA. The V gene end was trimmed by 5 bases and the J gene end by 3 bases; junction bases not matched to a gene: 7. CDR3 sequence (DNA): TGTGCCAGCAGCAAGGACAGGAAGGGCTACAATGAGCAGTTCTTC. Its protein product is CASSKDRKGYNEQFF. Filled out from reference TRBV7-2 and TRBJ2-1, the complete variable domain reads GAGVSQSPSNKVTEKGKDVELRCDPISGHTALYWYRQSLGQGLEFLIYFQGNSAPDKSGLPSDRFSAERTGGSVSTLTIQRTQQEDSAVYLCASSKDRKGYNEQFFGPGTRLTVL.

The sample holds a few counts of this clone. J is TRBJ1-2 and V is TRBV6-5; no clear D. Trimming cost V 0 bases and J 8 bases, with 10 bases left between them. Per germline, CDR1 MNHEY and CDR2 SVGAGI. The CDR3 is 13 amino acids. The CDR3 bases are TGTGCCAGCAGTTACTCGGGAGCGGGGGGCTACACCTTC. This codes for CASSYSGAGGYTF.